These 17 T cell receptor beta chains originate from one sample sequenced in a study of tumor and adjacent non-tumor tissue in lung cancer. The template was RNA from unsorted bulk tissue. A modified ARM-PCR protocol with three rounds of nested PCR amplified TCRbeta. One entry per CDR3 protein results from TCRdb running MiXCR on the multiplex PCR reads. Of some 74,000 distinct CDR3 sequences detected, about two thirds appear once; the ten largest clones hold about 9.2%. Input material: lung tumor tissue. These receptors all stem from a woman between 35 and 50 years old with non-small cell lung cancer.

To note about this clonotype: One end of the junction varies from germline; a read error may be responsible. The chain couples TRBV5-1 to TRBJ1-5; D uncertain. The germline CDR1 and CDR2 sequences are SGHRS and YFSETQ. This CDR3 comprises 13 residues. The CDR3 bases are TGCGGCAGCAGCTTGGCCCGGGGACAGCCCCAGCATTTT. Residues: CGSSLARGQPQHF.

This clonotype was counted between two and nine times. The chain links TRBV11-3 to TRBJ2-7, with D possibly matching TRBD2 (7 bases). The CDR3 is made up of 15 amino acids. The V gene lost 3 bases and the J gene lost 5 bases, with 17 bases spanning the gap. Germline CDR1 SGHNT, CDR2 YENEEA. CDR3 region: CASSFPRGAINEQYF. The CDR3 nucleotides are TGTGCCAGCAGCTTCCCACGGGGGGCTATTAACGAGCAGTACTTC.

This clonotype is categorized as large. The chain carries TRBV11-3 and TRBJ1-1; D is ambiguous. The germline V gene encodes CDR1 SGHNT and CDR2 YENEEA. This CDR3 has 13 amino acids. Trimming stripped 1 base from V and 1 base from J, with 4 bases between. The CDR3 reads CASSLAGNTEAFF. The CDR3 coding sequence is TGTGCCAGCAGCTTAGCGGGGAACACTGAAGCTTTCTTT.

On this clonotype itself: This may stem from a read error, because a much larger clone lies one nucleotide away. The CDR3 loop reads CSANTAGAGTGELFF. The CDR3 DNA sequence: TGCAGTGCTAACACGGCGGGGGCGGGCACCGGGGAGCTGTTTTTT. The V call is TRBV20-1, the J call TRBJ2-2; tentatively, D is TRBD2 (7 bases). This CDR3 contains 15 residues. Per the germline V gene, CDR1 is DFQATT and CDR2 is SNEGSKA (reference sequence). V was trimmed by 4 bases and J by 4 bases, leaving 16 bases between them.

Note on this clonotype: Relative to the germline gene, one junction end is altered; a read error may explain this. V gene TRBV6-5 combines with J gene TRBJ2-1, with a possible D match to TRBD2 (6 bases). The CDR3 has 15 residues. Germline CDR1 MNHEY, CDR2 SVGAGI. This CDR3 is CASSLGTGEGIEQFF. CDR3 bases: TGTGCCAGCAGTCTCGGGACGGGAGAGGGCATAGAGCAGTTCTTT.

By proportion, this clonotype is medium-sized. The chain couples TRBV30 to TRBJ2-1; 11 nucleotides align to TRBD1. Germline V gene data show CDR1 as GTSNPN and CDR2 as SVGIG (reference sequence). V shed 6 bases, J shed 9 bases, and the junction held 10 bases outside the gene matches. The CDR3 loop spans 14 amino acids. The CDR3 DNA reads as TGTGCCTGCAGGAGGACAGGGGGCTATGGTGAGCAGTTCTTC. Amino acid sequence: CACRRTGGYGEQFF.

This clonotype was counted many times. V is TRBV7-8 and J is TRBJ2-7, with 9 bases aligning to TRBD1. Trimming removed 5 bases from V and 7 bases from J; junction bases left unmatched: 12. The CDR3 consists of 15 residues. Germline-derived CDR1 and CDR2 are SGHVS and FQNEAQ. Here the CDR3 DNA reads TGTGCCAGCAGCCCTCAACAGGGGGCCTACGGGGAGCAGTACTTC. This codes for CASSPQQGAYGEQYF.

This clonotype is deemed medium-sized. The CDR3 region is CASSSSGGAGTDTQYF. The CDR3 DNA reads as TGTGCCAGCAGCTCGAGCGGGGGGGCGGGCACAGATACGCAGTATTTT. The chain is built from TRBV11-3 and TRBJ2-3, with 10 bases fitting TRBD2. V lost 4 bases, J lost 1 base, and 5 bases stayed unmatched. This CDR3 is 16 amino acids long. Germline V CDR1 and CDR2: SGHNT, YENEEA.

This clonotype was detected only a few times. V usage is TRBV11-2 and J usage is TRBJ2-7, with D hard to call. Per germline, CDR1 SGHAT and CDR2 FQNNGV. The CDR3 is made up of 12 amino acids. DNA for the CDR3: TGTATCAGCAGCTTAGTTACGTACGAGCAGTACTTC. Encoded protein: CISSLVTYEQYF.

About this clonotype: This may be a read error: a much more frequent sequence differs by one nucleotide. The chain has TRBV5-1 and TRBJ2-7; TRBD1 agrees at 11 bases. The CDR3 consists of 10 residues. The germline V gene has CDR1 SGHRS and CDR2 YFSETQ. In DNA form, the CDR3 reads TGCGTCAGCAGCTTGGGACAGGGGGACTTC. Its translation is CVSSLGQGDF.

The chain recombines TRBV6-2 or TRBV6-3 with TRBJ2-6; 9 bases are a match to TRBD2. CDR3 length: 19 residues. V was clipped by 9 bases and J by 13 bases; unmatched bases: 28. Per germline, CDR1 MNHEY and CDR2 SVGEGT. DNA of the CDR3: TGTGCCAGTAGCGGGGGCGCACCCCGTTTCCTCTATGGGGTCAAGGTCCTGACTTTC. Amino acid sequence: CASSGGAPRFLYGVKVLTF.

As concerns this clonotype: Relative to the germline gene, one junction end is altered; a read error may explain this. The chain uses TRBV6-1 and TRBJ2-5, with D unresolved. In germline, CDR1 is MNHNS, CDR2 SASEGT. The CDR3 is 12 residues long. This CDR3 is CATRYTRETQYF. CDR3 in DNA: TGTGCCACCCGGTACACGAGAGAGACCCAATACTTC.

This clonotype has just a few counts. V usage is TRBV5-1 and J usage is TRBJ2-2, with D possibly TRBD2 on 6 matching bases. V dropped 4 bases and J dropped 4 bases, with 14 bases sitting between them. From germline, CDR1 is SGHRS and CDR2 YFSETQ. This CDR3 contains 15 residues. The CDR3 reads CASSDQRRATGELFF. In nucleotides, the CDR3 is TGCGCCAGCAGCGACCAGCGGAGGGCCACCGGGGAGCTGTTTTTT.

On this clonotype: A read error may produce the germline difference seen at one junction end. The chain is built from TRBV6-5 and TRBJ2-3; D unresolved. The CDR3 consists of 16 residues. From germline, CDR1 is MNHEY and CDR2 SVGAGI. CDR3 loop: CASTLSAPRPQDTQYF. The CDR3 bases are TGTGCAAGCACTCTATCAGCCCCCAGACCCCAGGATACGCAGTATTTT.

Comments on this clonotype: A read error is likely, as this CDR3 ends without the conserved phenylalanine or tryptophan. The V gene is TRBV6-2 or TRBV6-3, the J gene TRBJ2-5; no clear D gene. Trimming removed 4 bases from V and 4 bases from J, with 10 bases in between. Germline assignment: CDR1 MNHEY and CDR2 SVGEGT. This CDR3 comprises 13 residues. The CDR3, as DNA: TGTGCCAGCAGTTCCGAAGATGGAGAGACCCAGTACTGC. Translating it yields CASSSEDGETQYC.

This chain uses TRBV6-6 with TRBJ2-5; D is perhaps TRBD2 (5 bases). Looked up from germline, CDR1 is MNHNY and CDR2 is SVGAGI (reference sequence). Trimming stripped 6 bases from V and 5 bases from J, with 19 bases between. The CDR3 consists of 15 residues. Here the CDR3 reads CASRRRYREWETQYF. The DNA for the CDR3 is TGTGCCAGCAGGAGACGGTATAGGGAGTGGGAGACCCAGTACTTC.

Points on this clonotype: The conserved phenylalanine or tryptophan normally closing the CDR3 is absent here, so this likely arose from a read error. V gene TRBV6-5 combines with J gene TRBJ2-1; D remains ambiguous. With 2 bases removed from V and 4 bases from J, the gap between germline ends came to 12 bases. Germline V CDR1 and CDR2: MNHEY, SVGAGI. This CDR3 comprises 15 residues. CDR3 residues: CASSYDRSTYNEQFI. The CDR3 DNA follows: TGTGCCAGCAGTTACGACCGGTCAACTTACAATGAGCAGTTCATA.